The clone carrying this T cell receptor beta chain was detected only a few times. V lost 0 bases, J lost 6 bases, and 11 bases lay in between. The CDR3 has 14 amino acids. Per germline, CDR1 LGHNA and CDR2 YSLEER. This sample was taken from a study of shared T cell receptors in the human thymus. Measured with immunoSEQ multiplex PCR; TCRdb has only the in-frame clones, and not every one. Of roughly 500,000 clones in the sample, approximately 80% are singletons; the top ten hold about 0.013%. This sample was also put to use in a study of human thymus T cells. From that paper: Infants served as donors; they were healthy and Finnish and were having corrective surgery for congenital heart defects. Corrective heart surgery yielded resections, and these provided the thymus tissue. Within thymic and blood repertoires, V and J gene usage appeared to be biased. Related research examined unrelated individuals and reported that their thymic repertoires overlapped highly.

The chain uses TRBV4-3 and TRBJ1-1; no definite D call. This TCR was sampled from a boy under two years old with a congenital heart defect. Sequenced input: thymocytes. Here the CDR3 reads CASSQESVRAEAFF. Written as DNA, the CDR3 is TGCGCCAGCAGCCAAGAAAGCGTCCGGGCTGAAGCTTTCTTT.